The TCR beta chain under discussion was sequenced for a study of T cells in Graves' hyperthyroidism and ophthalmopathy. Among the patients, aged 18 to 65, hyperthyroidism was newly diagnosed and had lasted under 2 months. Amplification of TCR beta CDR3 regions used RNA as the template. A set of HTBI primers served as the primers for a first-round RT-PCR of the TCR CDR3. TCRdb reanalysed the multiplex PCR reads using MiXCR and keeps one entry per CDR3 protein. The sample contains about 300,000 distinct CDR3 sequences, less than 30% of which appear only once. This clonotype was counted at least ten times. The CDR3 extends over 15 amino acids. V lost 6 bases to trimming and J lost 2 bases; unmatched junction nucleotides: 5. CDR1 is SNHLY, CDR2 FYNNEI, per germline.

The rearrangement links TRBV2 to TRBJ2-4; 9 positions match TRBD2. The material sequenced was blood. This clonotype originated in a man in his forties with Graves' hyperthyroidism that later progressed to Graves' ophthalmopathy. The CDR3 DNA is TGTGCCAGCAGATTAGCGGGAGCATCCAAAAACATTCAGTACTTC. It codes for CASRLAGASKNIQYF.